This T cell receptor beta chain came from a study of T cell responses to AZD1222 COVID-19 vaccine. Sequencing was performed with immunoSEQ multiplex PCR; in TCRdb, only in-frame clones are kept and a portion is missing. In the table there are roughly 70,000 clones, more than 80% of which are singletons. The source was peripheral blood, collected on day 0 of AZD1222 vaccination. The sequence derives from an adult in good health.

The CDR3 DNA sequence: TGTGCCAGCAGCTTGACGGGACAGGGTCCCTACAATGAGCAGTTCTTC. It yields the protein CASSLTGQGPYNEQFF. The chain has TRBV11-3 and TRBJ2-1; 9 bases agree with TRBD1. Germline V gene data show CDR1 as SGHNT and CDR2 as YENEEA. CDR3 length: 16 residues. The V segment lost 3 bases and the J segment 2 bases; nucleotides outside the gene matches: 5. Combining the CDR3 with reference TRBV11-3 and TRBJ2-1 gives the whole variable domain EAGVVQSPRYKIIEKKQPVAFWCNPISGHNTLYWYLQNLGQGPELLIRYENEEAVDDSQLPKDRFSAERLKGVDSTLKIQPAELGDSAVYLCASSLTGQGPYNEQFFGPGTRLTVL.